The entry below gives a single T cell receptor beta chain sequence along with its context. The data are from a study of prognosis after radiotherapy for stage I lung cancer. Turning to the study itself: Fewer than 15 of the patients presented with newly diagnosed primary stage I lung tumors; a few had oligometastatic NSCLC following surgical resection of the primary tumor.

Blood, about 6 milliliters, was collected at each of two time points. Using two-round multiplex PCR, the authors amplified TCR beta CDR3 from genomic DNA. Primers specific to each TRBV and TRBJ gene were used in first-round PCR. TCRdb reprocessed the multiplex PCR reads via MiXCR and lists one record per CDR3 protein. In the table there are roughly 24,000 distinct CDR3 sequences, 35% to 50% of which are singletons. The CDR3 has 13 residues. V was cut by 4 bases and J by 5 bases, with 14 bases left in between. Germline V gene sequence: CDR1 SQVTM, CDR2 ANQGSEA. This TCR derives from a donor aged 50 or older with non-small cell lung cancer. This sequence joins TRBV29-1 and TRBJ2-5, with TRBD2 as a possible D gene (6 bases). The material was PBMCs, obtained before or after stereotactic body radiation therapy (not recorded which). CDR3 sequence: CSVAALAGETQYF. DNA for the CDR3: TGCAGCGTTGCGGCACTAGCCGGGGAGACCCAGTACTTC.